The 2 T cell receptor beta chains listed next were all sequenced from one sample in a study of OX40 agonist ivuxolimab in advanced cancers. Assay used: immunoSEQ multiplex PCR; TCRdb lists only in-frame clones, some missing. The table has around 15,000 clones, roughly 78% seen once; the top ten hold 2% to 2.5%. The input for sequencing was CD4+ or CD8+ T cells sorted from blood, taken in a trial of the OX40 agonist ivuxolimab. These receptors were collected from an adult with an advanced solid tumor such as melanoma, head and neck, liver or kidney cancer.

The chain employs TRBV5-1 and TRBJ2-5; possibly TRBD1 for D (5 bases). The germline CDR1 and CDR2 sequences are SGHRS and YFSETQ. The V gene lost 0 bases and the J gene lost 1 base, with 7 bases spanning the gap. There are 14 residues in the CDR3. The CDR3 loop reads CASSLGRVQETQYF. CDR3 DNA sequence: TGCGCCAGCAGCTTGGGCAGGGTCCAAGAGACCCAGTACTTC.

As regards this clone: Distinct nucleotide sequences in the sample also encode this CDR3. The CDR3 bases are TGTGCCTGGCGGCCGGGGGGGGGCCTCTACGAGCAGTACTTC. Translation: CAWRPGGGLYEQYF. V gene TRBV30 combines with J gene TRBJ2-7; 8 bases align to TRBD2. Germline CDR1 is GTSNPN and CDR2 is SVGIG (reference sequence). The V and J ends lost 5 bases and 3 bases, in that order; junction bases with no gene match: 9. CDR3 length: 14 amino acids.